The entry below describes one T cell receptor (beta chain). The record originates from a study of TIL therapy for anti-PD-1-resistant metastatic lung cancer. Background on the study: Median patient age was 54, ranging 38-75 years. Tumors carried a median about 1.5 non-synonymous mutations per megabase.

Time point denoted: pre-treatment sample, taken before nivolumab and TIL therapy. Stage 4 NSCLC adults joined between October 2017 and January 2020. V was trimmed by 1 base and J by 10 bases, leaving 13 bases between them. CDR1 SEHNR and CDR2 FQNEAQ come from the germline V gene (reference sequence). This CDR3 comprises 13 residues. The immunoSEQ assay was v3. Some clones are missing from TCRdb's copy, which holds only in-frame ones; the method was immunoSEQ multiplex PCR. The table records over 10,000 clones, around 80% of them present only once. This receptor was taken from a person between 25 and 79 years old with non-small cell lung cancer. V usage is TRBV7-9 and J usage is TRBJ1-1; D unresolved. Material: blood, obtained at baseline. The CDR3, as DNA: TGTGCCAGCAGCTTAGTAGCGGGGTTCTCAGCTTTCTTT. Its translation is CASSLVAGFSAFF.